The 12 T cell receptor beta chains below were found in one sample sequenced in a study of blood T cell repertoires in COVID-19. The protocol was immunoSEQ multiplex PCR, while the TCRdb copy is restricted to in-frame clones and leaves out a portion. The sample carries approximately 150,000 clones, around 84% recorded once. Input material: PBMCs or T cells enriched from blood (not recorded which). These receptor sequences come from a man aged 40-49 years with acute COVID-19.

V gene TRBV7-2 combines with J gene TRBJ1-5; D is uncertain. The CDR3 extends over 16 amino acids. Trimming stripped 1 base from V and 1 base from J, with 11 bases between. Per germline, CDR1 SGHTA and CDR2 FQGNSA. CDR3 loop: CASSLGPVVSNQPQHF. CDR3 DNA sequence: TGTGCCAGCAGCTTAGGCCCAGTGGTCAGCAATCAGCCCCAGCATTTT.

This chain connects TRBV6-5 to TRBJ1-3, with D uncertain. CDR1 is MNHEY, CDR2 SVGAGI, per germline. This CDR3 comprises 13 residues. V was trimmed by 5 bases and J by 1 base, leaving 6 bases between them. CDR3 residues: CASSPVSGNTIYF. The CDR3 DNA reads TGTGCCAGCAGTCCGGTTTCTGGAAACACCATATATTTT.

The chain links TRBV3-1 (or the pseudogene TRBV3-2) to TRBJ2-3, with a weak D call TRBD2 (6 bases). The CDR3 contains 14 residues. With 6 bases removed from V and 3 bases from J, the gap between germline ends came to 13 bases. Germline CDR1 LGHDT, CDR2 YNNKEL (reference sequence). The CDR3 protein is CASSPGVRTDTQYF. The CDR3 nucleotides are TGTGCCAGCAGTCCGGGGGTTAGGACAGATACGCAGTATTTT.

The CDR3 region is CASSRRGLNSPLHF. In DNA, the CDR3 is TGTGCCAGTAGTAGGAGGGGATTAAATTCACCCCTCCACTTT. The chain joins TRBV19 to TRBJ1-6; TRBD1 is a possible D gene (5 bases). Germline CDR1 and CDR2: LNHDA and SQIVND (reference sequence). Trimming pared 4 bases from V and 7 bases from J, leaving 11 bases between. CDR3 length: 14 amino acids.

The chain has TRBV23-1 and TRBJ1-1, with D possibly TRBD1 on 6 matching bases. TRBV23-1 is annotated as an ORF whose role is uncertain. Trimming stripped 7 bases from V and 1 base from J, with 19 bases between. There are 16 residues in the CDR3. CDR3 region: CASNQSAGQSNTEAFF. CDR3 sequence (DNA): TGCGCCAGCAACCAATCCGCCGGACAGTCGAACACTGAAGCTTTCTTT.

The rearrangement uses TRBV18 and TRBJ2-1; 8 nucleotides align to TRBD1. This CDR3 has 15 residues. Losses at the gene ends were 3 bases for V and 3 bases for J; bases not matched to a gene: 4. The germline gives CDR1 KGHSH, CDR2 LQKENI. The DNA for the CDR3 is TGTGCCAGCTCACCCGACAGGGGTTACTACAATGAGCAGTTCTTC. Protein: CASSPDRGYYNEQFF.

DNA for the CDR3: TGTGCCAGCAGCCCCCAACCGACTATGAATACGCAGTATTTT. This sequence encodes CASSPQPTMNTQYF. The chain joins TRBV7-3 to TRBJ2-3, with D possibly TRBD2 on 5 matching bases. Trimming took 5 bases from V and 7 from J, leaving 16 bases between them. The CDR3 consists of 14 residues. The germline V gene has CDR1 SGHTA and CDR2 FQGTGA. The entire variable domain, with the rest obtained from reference TRBV7-3 and TRBJ2-3, is as follows: GAGVSQTPSNKVTEKGKYVELRCDPISGHTALYWYRQSLGQGPEFLIYFQGTGAADDSGLPNDRFFAVRPEGSVSTLKIQRTERGDSAVYLCASSPQPTMNTQYFGPGTRLTVL.

The chain links TRBV28 to TRBJ2-7; TRBD2 matches 14 bases. This CDR3 has 19 amino acids. With 5 bases clipped from V and 4 bases from J, the junction kept 16 bases outside the gene matches. CDR1 MDHEN and CDR2 SYDVKM come from the germline V gene. The DNA for the CDR3 is TGTGCCAGCAGTCCCGGGACTAGCGGGAGCACCCGACCCCTTTACGAGCAGTACTTC. It codes for CASSPGTSGSTRPLYEQYF. The complete variable domain, with remaining parts taken from reference TRBV28 and TRBJ2-7, reads DVKVTQSSRYLVKRTGEKVFLECVQDMDHENMFWYRQDPGLGLRLIYFSYDVKMKEKGDIPEGYSVSREKKERFSLILESASTNQTSMYLCASSPGTSGSTRPLYEQYFGPGTRLTVT.

The rearrangement uses TRBV30 and TRBJ1-4; tentative D call: TRBD1 (5 bases). The CDR3 spans 15 residues. V was cut by 2 bases and J by 5 bases, with 15 bases left in between. Per the germline V gene, CDR1 is GTSNPN and CDR2 is SVGIG (reference sequence). The CDR3 DNA follows: TGTGCCTGGAGTCCCACGGGGGTGTTAAATGAAAAACTGTTTTTT. It yields the protein CAWSPTGVLNEKLFF.

The J gene is TRBJ2-3, the V gene TRBV6-2 or TRBV6-3; D might be TRBD1 (6 bases). V was trimmed by 5 bases and J by 7 bases, leaving 13 bases between them. From germline, CDR1 is MNHEY and CDR2 SVGEGT. The CDR3 length is 13 residues. The CDR3 bases are TGTGCCAGCAGTACCGGACAGTCCCATACGCAGTATTTT. Protein sequence: CASSTGQSHTQYF.

Here the CDR3 DNA reads TGCGCCAGCAGTGAACCGGGGGGAAACATTCAGTACTTC. Its translation is CASSEPGGNIQYF. This sequence joins TRBV5-1 and TRBJ2-4; 7 nucleotides match TRBD2. V dropped 5 bases and J dropped 6; count of bases not matched to a gene: 5. In germline, CDR1 is SGHRS, CDR2 YFSETQ. The CDR3 consists of 13 residues.

The V call is TRBV21-1, the J call TRBJ1-6; the D call of TRBD1 is as the table states it, not checked on the DNA. TRBV21-1 is marked as a pseudogene. The CDR3 is made up of 16 amino acids. The CDR3, as DNA: TGTGCCAGCCCCAATCAGGGGGAAACCTATAATTCACCCCTCCACTTT. This translates into CASPNQGETYNSPLHF.